This T cell receptor beta chain originates from a study of tumor-infiltrating lymphocytes in primary liver carcinoma. Findings of the study overall: When set against blood, tumors had a significantly higher top-250-clone fraction (p = 0.039).

To note about this clonotype: The antigen remains unidentified. The germline gene is not matched at one end of the junction; a read error may be the cause.

Germline assignment: CDR1 MDHEN and CDR2 SYDVKM. The CDR3 is 14 amino acids. A primer matching the constant region was used to make TCR beta cDNA from around 460 ng of total RNA. Three nested multiplex PCR rounds, a slightly modified ARM-PCR method, built the TCR beta libraries. Each of the first two PCR rounds ran approximately 10 cycles with TRBV1-TRBV30 forward and C-beta reverse primers. TCRdb passed the multiplex PCR reads through MiXCR, listing each CDR3 protein once. In the table there are about 84,000 distinct CDR3 sequences, around 70% of which are singletons. RNA and DNA were co-extracted from roughly 20-30 mg of unsorted bulk tissue. Resecting the tumor surgically was how the patients' primary liver carcinoma was treated.

The TCR comes from a man in his forties with primary liver carcinoma and hepatitis B virus infection. The sequenced sample was liver tumor tissue from sampling region 1. The subset here: tumor region T1, superior pole. The genes are TRBV28 and TRBJ2-3; D call uncertain. Written as DNA, the CDR3 is TGTGCCAGCAGCCCTCCCTTTCCCACAAATACGCAGTATTTT. Protein product: CASSPPFPTNTQYF.